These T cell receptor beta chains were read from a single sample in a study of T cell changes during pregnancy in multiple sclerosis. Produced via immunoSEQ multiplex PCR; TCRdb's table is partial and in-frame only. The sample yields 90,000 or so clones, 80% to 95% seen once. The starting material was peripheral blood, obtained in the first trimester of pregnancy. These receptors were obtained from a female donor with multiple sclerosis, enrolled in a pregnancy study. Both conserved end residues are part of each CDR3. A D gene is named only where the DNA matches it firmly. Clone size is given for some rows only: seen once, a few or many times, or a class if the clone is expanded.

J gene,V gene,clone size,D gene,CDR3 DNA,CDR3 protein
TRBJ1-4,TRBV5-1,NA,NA,TGCGCCAGCAGTAAAAACCCAACAGCTGAAAAACTGTTTTTT,CASSKNPTAEKLFF
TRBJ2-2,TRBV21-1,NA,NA,TGTGCCAGCAGCAAACAGAACACCGGGGAGCTGTTTTTT,CASSKQNTGELFF
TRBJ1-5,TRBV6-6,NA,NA,TGTGCCAGCAGTTACTCAAGCAGGGTAGGCAATCAGCCCCAGCATTTT,CASSYSSRVGNQPQHF
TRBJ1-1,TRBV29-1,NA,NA,TGCAGCGTTATTCAGCGGCGAGGTGAAGCTTTCTTT,CSVIQRRGEAFF
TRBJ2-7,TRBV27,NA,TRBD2,TGTGCCAGCAGTTTAGGGACTAGCGGGAGCTACGAGCAGTACTTC,CASSLGTSGSYEQYF
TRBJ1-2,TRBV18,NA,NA,TGTGCCAGCTCACCGACAGGCACGGGTTATGGCTACACCTTC,CASSPTGTGYGYTF
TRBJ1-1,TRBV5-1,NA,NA,TGCGCCAGCACCGCGGCGACAGGTCCGAGTCAGAACACTGAAGCTTTCTTT,CASTAATGPSQNTEAFF
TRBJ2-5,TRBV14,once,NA,TGTGCCAGCAGCTCAAGAGGGGGATTGGAGACCCAGTACTTC,CASSSRGGLETQYF
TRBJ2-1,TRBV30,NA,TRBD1,TGTGCCTGGAGTGAGGGACAGGGTTACAATGAGCAGTTCTTC,CAWSEGQGYNEQFF
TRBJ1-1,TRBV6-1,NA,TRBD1,TGTGCCAGCAGTGGGGGACAGTACCAATCTGAAGCTTTCTTT,CASSGGQYQSEAFF
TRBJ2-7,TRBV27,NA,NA,TGTGCCAGCAGTTTATCCGACAGCTACGAGCAGTACTTC,CASSLSDSYEQYF
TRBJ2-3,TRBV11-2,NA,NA,TGTGCCAGCAGCTCCCAAGGAGGCCCAGATACGCAGTATTTT,CASSSQGGPDTQYF
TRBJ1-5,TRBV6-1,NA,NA,TGTGCCAGCAGTGAAGCAGGGAGTCTCAATCAGCCCCAGCATTTT,CASSEAGSLNQPQHF
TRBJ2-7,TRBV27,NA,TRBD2,TGTGCCAGCAGATCAGGACTAGCGAGCTCCTACGAGCAGTACTTC,CASRSGLASSYEQYF
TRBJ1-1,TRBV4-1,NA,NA,TGCGCCAGCAGCCAAGATCCGGCAGGGGCCTACCCGAACACTGAAGCTTTCTTT,CASSQDPAGAYPNTEAFF
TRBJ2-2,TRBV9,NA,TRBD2,TGTGCCAGCAGCGTAGCGGGTAGTGGGGCTAGCGGAGCGAGGAACACCGGGGAGCTGTTTTTT,CASSVAGSGASGARNTGELFF
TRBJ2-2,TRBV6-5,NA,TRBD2,TGTGCCAGCAGTTACACCCTAGCGGGAGACACCGGGGAGCTGTTTTTT,CASSYTLAGDTGELFF
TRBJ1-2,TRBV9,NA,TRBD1,TGTGCCAGCAGCGTAGCTCCCCCGACAGGGAACTATGGCTACACCTTC,CASSVAPPTGNYGYTF
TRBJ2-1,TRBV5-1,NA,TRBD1,TGCGCCAGCAGCTTACGGACAGGGGGTAGTGAGCAGTTCTTC,CASSLRTGGSEQFF
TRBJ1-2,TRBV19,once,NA,TGTGCCAGTAGACAGGAGTATGGCTACACCTTC,CASRQEYGYTF
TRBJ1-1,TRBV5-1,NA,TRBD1,TGCGCCAGCAGCTTGGTTGGGGACAGGGAACCTTTCTTT,CASSLVGDREPFF
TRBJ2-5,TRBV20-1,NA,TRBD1,TGCAGTGCTAGAGTCGGGACAGACCAGTACTTC,CSARVGTDQYF
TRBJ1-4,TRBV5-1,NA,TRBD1,TGCGCCAGCAGCTTTGGGACAGTTGAAGAAAAACTGTTTTTT,CASSFGTVEEKLFF
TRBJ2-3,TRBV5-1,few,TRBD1,TGCGCCAGCAGCTTGGCCCGGGGACAGTCTAGCACAGATACGCAGTATTTT,CASSLARGQSSTDTQYF
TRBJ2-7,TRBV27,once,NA,TGTGCCAGCAGCCCGTCTCTCACCAGTTACGAGCAGTACTTC,CASSPSLTSYEQYF
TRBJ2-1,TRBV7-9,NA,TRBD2,TGTGCCAGCAGCCGTACTAGCGTGGGCAATGAGCAGTTCTTC,CASSRTSVGNEQFF
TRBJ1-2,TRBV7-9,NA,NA,TGTGCCAGCAGCCCGCGGTCAGGGGACTATGGCTACACCTTC,CASSPRSGDYGYTF
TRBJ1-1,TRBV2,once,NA,TGTGCCAGCAGTGTCGGGGAGAGCACTGAAGCTTTCTTT,CASSVGESTEAFF
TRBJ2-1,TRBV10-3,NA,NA,TGTGCCATCAGTGAGTCGGGTGAAGAGGGGGCCTACAATGAGCAGTTCTTC,CAISESGEEGAYNEQFF
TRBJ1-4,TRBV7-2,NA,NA,TGTGCCAGCAGCCCAGACAGTGCAACTAATGAAAAACTGTTTTTT,CASSPDSATNEKLFF
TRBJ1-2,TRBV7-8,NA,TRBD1,TGTGCCAGCAGCTCACGGACAGGGTGGTTTGGCTACACCTTC,CASSSRTGWFGYTF
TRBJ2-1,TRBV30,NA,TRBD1,TGTGCCTGGAGCCCTTCCTGGGGGGGGACAGGGGGGCTAGCGGCCTACAATGAGCAGTTCTTC,CAWSPSWGGTGGLAAYNEQFF
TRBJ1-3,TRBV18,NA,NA,TGTGCCAGCTCACCATTGGTCCGAGTGGCGGGGCTTTCTGGAAACACCATATATTTT,CASSPLVRVAGLSGNTIYF
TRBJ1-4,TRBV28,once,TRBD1,TGTGCCAGCAGTCTAGGTAGGGGGCGCGATGAAAAACTGTTTTTT,CASSLGRGRDEKLFF
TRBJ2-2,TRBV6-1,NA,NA,TGTGCCAGCAGTGTCAGTCCGACAGAGGACACCGGGGAGCTGTTTTTT,CASSVSPTEDTGELFF
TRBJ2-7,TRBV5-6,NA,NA,TGTGCCAGCAGCGCCATTGGACTCGAACCCTACGAGCAGTACTTC,CASSAIGLEPYEQYF
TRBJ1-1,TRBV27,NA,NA,TGTGCCAGCAGTTTCTCCACCCAGGGCACTGAAGCTTTCTTT,CASSFSTQGTEAFF
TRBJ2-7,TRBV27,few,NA,TGTGCCAGCAGTTTAAAAGGAGGGGGCCTTTCCTACGAGCAGTACTTC,CASSLKGGGLSYEQYF
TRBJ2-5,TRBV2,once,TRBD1,TGTGCCAGCGGGACCGACAGGGGAGAGACCCAGTACTTC,CASGTDRGETQYF
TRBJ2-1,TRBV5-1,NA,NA,TGCGCCAGCAAAGTACGGAGGGCCGGCTACAATGAGCAGTTCTTC,CASKVRRAGYNEQFF
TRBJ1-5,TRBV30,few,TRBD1,TGTGCCTGGAGTGCCAACAGGGGTAATCAGCCCCAGCATTTT,CAWSANRGNQPQHF
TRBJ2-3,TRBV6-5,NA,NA,TGTGCCAGCAGTCGACAAGCTTTTAGCACAGATACGCAGTATTTT,CASSRQAFSTDTQYF